This entry features one T cell receptor (beta chain) sequence. The data were obtained in a study of blood T cell repertoires in COVID-19. The protocol was immunoSEQ multiplex PCR, while the TCRdb copy is restricted to in-frame clones and leaves out a portion. This table holds tens of thousands of clones, about 90% found once. CDR1 is MDHEN, CDR2 SYDVKM, per germline. The CDR3 has 13 amino acids. V dropped 6 bases and J dropped 4 bases, with 12 bases sitting between them. The Seattle patients, enrolled during active infection, were followed longitudinally. Material for sequencing was peripheral blood. V usage is TRBV28 and J usage is TRBJ1-2, with a tentative D call TRBD1 (6 bases). The sequence derives from a man aged 50-59 years with COVID-19, enrolled during active disease. In DNA, the CDR3 is TGTGCCAGCAGCAGCGGACAGTTCTATGGCTACACCTTC. Residues: CASSSGQFYGYTF.